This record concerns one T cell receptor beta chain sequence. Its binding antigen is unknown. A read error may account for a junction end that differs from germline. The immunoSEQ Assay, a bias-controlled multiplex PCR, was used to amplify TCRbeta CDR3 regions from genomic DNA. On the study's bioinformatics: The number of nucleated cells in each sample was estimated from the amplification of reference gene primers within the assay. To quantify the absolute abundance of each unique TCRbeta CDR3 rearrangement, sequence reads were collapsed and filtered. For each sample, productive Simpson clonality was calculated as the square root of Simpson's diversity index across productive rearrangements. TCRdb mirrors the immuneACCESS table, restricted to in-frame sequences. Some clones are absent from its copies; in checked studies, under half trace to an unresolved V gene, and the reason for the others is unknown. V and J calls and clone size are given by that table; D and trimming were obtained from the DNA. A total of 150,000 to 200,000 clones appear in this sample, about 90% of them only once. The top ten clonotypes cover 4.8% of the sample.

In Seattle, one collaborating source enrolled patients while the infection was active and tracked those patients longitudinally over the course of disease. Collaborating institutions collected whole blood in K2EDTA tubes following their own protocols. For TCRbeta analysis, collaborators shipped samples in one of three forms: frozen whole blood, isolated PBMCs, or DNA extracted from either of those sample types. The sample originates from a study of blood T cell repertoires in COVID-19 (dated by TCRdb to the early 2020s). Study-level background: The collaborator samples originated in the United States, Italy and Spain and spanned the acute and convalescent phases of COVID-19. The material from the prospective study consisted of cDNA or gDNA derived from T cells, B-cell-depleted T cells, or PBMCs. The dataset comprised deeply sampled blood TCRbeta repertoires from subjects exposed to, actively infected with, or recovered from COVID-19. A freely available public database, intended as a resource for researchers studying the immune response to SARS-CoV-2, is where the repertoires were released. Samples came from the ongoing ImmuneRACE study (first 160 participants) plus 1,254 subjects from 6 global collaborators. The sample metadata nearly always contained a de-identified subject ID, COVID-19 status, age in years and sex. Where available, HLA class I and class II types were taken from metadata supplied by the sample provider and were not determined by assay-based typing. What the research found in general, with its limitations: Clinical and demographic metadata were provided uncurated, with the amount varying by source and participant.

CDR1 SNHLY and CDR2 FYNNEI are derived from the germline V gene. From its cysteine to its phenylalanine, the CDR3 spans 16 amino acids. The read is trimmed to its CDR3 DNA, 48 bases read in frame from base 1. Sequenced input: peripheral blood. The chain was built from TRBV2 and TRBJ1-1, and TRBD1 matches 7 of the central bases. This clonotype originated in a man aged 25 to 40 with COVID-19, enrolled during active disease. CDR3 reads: CASSKARQGMNTEAFF. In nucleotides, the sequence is TGTGCCAGCAGTAAAGCCCGACAGGGCATGAACACTGAAGCTTTCTTT.